This paragraph reports one TCR beta chain. As yet, its antigen is unknown. This specimen belongs to a study of beta chain features in type 1 diabetes. General observations from the study: Shorter templates might be favored by PCR, equally in patients and controls. In type 1 diabetes patients, VDJ junctions had fewer insertions; deletions at these junctions were more frequent.

Purity (above 98%) was reached by all sorted populations. Deletions cut 6 bases from V and 1 base from J, with 9 bases between. Germline V gene data show CDR1 as SQVTM and CDR2 as ANQGSEA. The CDR3 sequence is 12 residues long. Expressed TCRB transcripts were sequenced because the entire RNA isolate underwent reverse transcription. The data were produced by immunoSEQ multiplex PCR, yet TCRdb's version contains in-frame clones alone and is incomplete. Among hundreds of thousands of clones, over 10% were seen once, and the ten largest hold approximately 0.05%. This TCR derives from a woman aged 18-29 years in good health. The chain uses TRBV29-1 and TRBJ1-2; no firm D call. Sequenced material: naive CD4+ T cells from blood. DNA of the CDR3: TGCAGCGTCTCGCCCCTTAACTATGGCTACACCTTC. Residues: CSVSPLNYGYTF.